This TCR beta chain was obtained from a study of spatial heterogeneity in lung cancer. Study-level results: Tumors with more nonsynonymous mutations had more expanded intratumoral alpha and beta TCRs.

Time point meaning: sample taken at primary tumor resection. TCRdb processed the 5' RACE reads anew with MiXCR; each CDR3 protein has one entry. In the table there are about 100,000 distinct CDR3 sequences, approximately 4.4% of which are singletons. This clonotype was seen at least ten times. Its antigen is as yet unknown. The sequence derives from a male donor with early-stage non-small cell lung cancer. The sample here was lung tumor tissue, taken at surgery.

In DNA form, the CDR3 reads TGCGCCAGCAGCCATTGGCCGGGGCAGGACAATTTCCCCCTCAATTCACCCCTCCACTTT. Translated: CASSHWPGQDNFPLNSPLHF. V is TRBV4-1 and J is TRBJ1-6; D possibly corresponds to TRBD1 (5 bases). Germline CDR1 and CDR2: MGHRA and YSYEKL. Deletions cut 3 bases from V and 7 bases from J, with 28 bases between. CDR3 length: 20 amino acids.